The 16 T cell receptor beta chains below were found in one sample sequenced in a study of blood T cells in healthy people across ages. Next came a second PCR, run for about 7 to 11 cycles, which used a sample-barcoded 5' primer along with a J-beta primer mix. TCRdb re-analysed the 5' RACE reads in MiXCR, keeping a single row per CDR3 protein. Found here are about a million distinct CDR3 sequences, roughly half of them singletons; the top ten hold about a fifth. The specimen sequenced was blood. The receptors were gathered from a woman aged 55-69 years in good health.

In this sample, this clonotype turned up once. The junction departs from germline at one end; a sequencing error may be responsible. CDR3 loop: CVSSPRGHRKDTEAFF. CDR3 nucleotides: TGTGTCAGCAGCCCTCGAGGACACCGTAAGGACACTGAAGCTTTCTTT. The chain is built from TRBV28 and TRBJ1-1; TRBD1 might be the D (5 bases). Per germline, CDR1 MDHEN and CDR2 SYDVKM. This CDR3 has 16 residues.

This clonotype was observed a handful of times. The chain combines TRBV24-1 with TRBJ2-1; possible D gene TRBD1, 6 bases. V was trimmed by 7 bases and J by 0 bases, leaving 15 bases between them. This CDR3 has 16 amino acids. CDR1 KGHDR and CDR2 SFDVKD come from the germline V gene. Written as DNA, the CDR3 is TGTGCCACCAGCTCCCCTCAGGACAGCTCCTACAATGAGCAGTTCTTC. Translated, it gives CATSSPQDSSYNEQFF.

The chain joins TRBV12-3 or TRBV12-4 to TRBJ1-5; a weak D match, TRBD1 (5 bases). The CDR3 is 15 residues long. The V gene lost 7 bases and the J gene lost 3 bases, with 16 bases spanning the gap. As DNA, the CDR3 is TGTGCCAGCACCCTAGGAGGGGCCCCCAATCAGCCCCAGCATTTT. Its translation: CASTLGGAPNQPQHF.

The V and J genes are TRBV3-1 and TRBJ2-1; possibly TRBD1 for D (6 bases). This CDR3 contains 15 residues. V was trimmed by 2 bases and J by 8 bases, leaving 16 bases between them. Germline CDR1 reads LGHDT; CDR2 reads YNNKEL (reference sequence). CDR3 in DNA: TGTGCCAGCAGCCAAATGGCGTGGGGGCCGGATGAGCAGTTCTTC. This encodes CASSQMAWGPDEQFF.

This clonotype has only a few counts. The chain couples TRBV20-1 to TRBJ2-1, with D unclear. Trimming removed 0 bases at V and 8 bases at J, with 14 bases between. This CDR3 has 14 amino acids. Looked up from germline, CDR1 is DFQATT and CDR2 is SNEGSKA (reference sequence). The CDR3 here is CSARDFGAFDEQFF. The CDR3 DNA sequence: TGCAGTGCTAGAGATTTCGGCGCTTTCGATGAGCAGTTCTTC.

Comment on this clonotype: One end of the junction fails to match germline, which may point to a read error. The V and J genes are TRBV10-3 and TRBJ2-3, with 9 bases lining up with TRBD1. CDR3 length: 14 amino acids. Germline V gene lookup returns CDR1 ENHRY and CDR2 SYGVKD. The CDR3 spells CSTETGGFTDTQYF. The CDR3 DNA follows: TGCTCAACGGAGACAGGGGGTTTCACAGATACGCAGTATTTT.

This clonotype has more than one count but fewer than ten. CDR3: CSARQGPQSSYEQYF. The CDR3 bases are TGCAGTGCTAGACAGGGGCCGCAGAGCTCCTACGAGCAGTACTTC. This chain connects TRBV20-1 to TRBJ2-7; TRBD1 is a possible D gene (6 bases). V gave up 2 bases and J gave up 0 bases, with 14 bases separating them. CDR3 size: 15 residues. From germline, CDR1 is DFQATT and CDR2 SNEGSKA (reference sequence).

Ten or more counts support this clonotype. The CDR3: CASSFWDGGNEQFF. The CDR3, as DNA: TGTGCCAGCAGCTTTTGGGACGGGGGTAATGAGCAGTTCTTC. The rearrangement uses TRBV7-9 and TRBJ2-1; TRBD2 might be the D (6 bases). The CDR3 is 14 residues long. Germline lookup yields CDR1 SEHNR and CDR2 FQNEAQ (reference sequence). V lost 3 bases and J lost 7, with 13 bases in between.

A single count supports this clonotype. A junction boundary mismatches the germline segment, possibly from a read error. The rearrangement links TRBV12-3 or TRBV12-4 to TRBJ2-5, with D possibly matching TRBD1 (6 bases). The CDR3 is 15 amino acids. CDR3 coding DNA: TGTACCAGCAGCTACCTCCAGGGGCCTAAAGGGACCCAGTACTTC. Translating gives CTSSYLQGPKGTQYF.

V usage is TRBV7-8 and J usage is TRBJ2-5, with a tentative D call TRBD1 (6 bases). The J call may not be correct, given that the DNA end is closer to TRBJ2-7. The CDR3 extends over 14 amino acids. CDR1 and CDR2 from the germline V gene are SGHVS and FQNEAQ. CDR3 coding DNA: TGTGCCAGCACCCCCATGGGGGCTAGGGACGAGCAGTACTTC. Translation gives CASTPMGARDEQYF.

The gene calls are TRBV20-1 and TRBJ2-5; D uncertain. Looked up from germline, CDR1 is DFQATT and CDR2 is SNEGSKA (reference sequence). CDR3 size: 13 residues. With 0 bases removed from V and 1 base from J, the gap between germline ends came to 6 bases. The DNA for the CDR3 is TGCAGTGCTAGAGATAGGCGCCAAGAGACCCAGTACTTC. It specifies CSARDRRQETQYF.

This clonotype was observed a handful of times. J is TRBJ2-4 and V is TRBV7-2; TRBD2 matches at 12 bases. The closer fit of TRBJ2-7 to the DNA end suggests the J call may be wrong. The CDR3 spans 15 residues. Germline V lookup: CDR1 SGHTA, CDR2 FQGNSA. The CDR3 DNA reads TGTGCCAGCAGCTCGACTAGCGGGAGACTATACGAGCAGTACTTC. Amino acid sequence: CASSSTSGRLYEQYF.

The gene calls are TRBV3-1 and TRBJ2-7, with 8 bases matching TRBD1. The CDR3 has 15 residues. J gave up 3 bases and V 5 bases, and 9 bases lay outside the gene matches. The germline V gene encodes CDR1 LGHDT and CDR2 YNNKEL (reference sequence). The CDR3, as DNA: TGTGCCAGCAGCACTGACAGGGGACTCCACTACGAGCAGTACTTC. Amino acids: CASSTDRGLHYEQYF.

The V gene is TRBV20-1, the J gene TRBJ1-5; D gene ambiguous. Germline lookup yields CDR1 DFQATT and CDR2 SNEGSKA (reference sequence). The CDR3 is 13 residues long. Trimming took 3 bases from V and 0 from J, leaving 6 bases between them. CDR3 sequence (DNA): TGCAGTGCTAGGCTATATAGCAATCAGCCCCAGCATTTT. This encodes CSARLYSNQPQHF.

The gene calls are TRBV10-1 and TRBJ2-5; D perhaps matches TRBD2 (5 bases). The CDR3 runs 15 residues. Per germline, CDR1 WNHNN and CDR2 SYGVQD (reference sequence). Trimming cost V 3 bases and J 2 bases, with 13 bases left between them. DNA of the CDR3: TGCGCCAGCAGTGATGGAGGTGGCTTTCAAGAGACCCAGTACTTC. This sequence encodes CASSDGGGFQETQYF.

The chain recombines TRBV7-2 with TRBJ2-3; D is perhaps TRBD2 (6 bases). Germline V gives CDR1 SGHTA, CDR2 FQGNSA. The CDR3 loop spans 17 amino acids. Deletions cut 5 bases from V and 2 bases from J, with 20 bases between. The DNA of the CDR3 is TGTGCCAGCAGCATCTATGCGCGGCGGGGCTTCACAGATACGCAGTATTTT. Protein product: CASSIYARRGFTDTQYF.